A selection of T cell receptor beta chains follows, all from one sample in a study of blood T cell repertoires in COVID-19. Produced via immunoSEQ multiplex PCR; TCRdb's table is partial and in-frame only. The sample yields under 250,000 clones, roughly 84% seen once. The sample consisted of peripheral blood. These receptors were obtained from a woman between 40 and 50 years old who had recovered from COVID-19. CDR3s include the opening cysteine and the closing phenylalanine or tryptophan. D genes are given only for firm matches. Only part of the rows carry a size: once, few, many, or a class if the clone is expanded.

V	J	size	D	DNA	CDR3
TRBV24-1	TRBJ2-7	once	TRBD1	TGTGCCACGACAGGGCCCAACTACGAGCAGTACTTC	CATTGPNYEQYF
TRBV10-3	TRBJ2-6	-	-	TGTGCCATCAGTGCGACCGACAGTGGGGCCAACGTCCTGACTTTC	CAISATDSGANVLTF
TRBV5-6	TRBJ1-2	-	-	TGTGCCAGCAGTCCACAGGGAAACTATGGCTACACCTTC	CASSPQGNYGYTF
TRBV27	TRBJ2-3	-	-	TGTGCCAGCAGTCCCGGCCCTCCGGGGAGGGATACGCAGTATTTT	CASSPGPPGRDTQYF
TRBV9	TRBJ2-7	-	TRBD1	TGTGCCAGCAGCGTAGGAACAGGGGGTAGGTCCTACGAGCAGTACTTC	CASSVGTGGRSYEQYF
TRBV27	TRBJ1-4	-	-	TGTGCCAGCAGTTTCCAGGGCGTAACTAATGAAAAACTGTTTTTT	CASSFQGVTNEKLFF
TRBV5-1	TRBJ1-1	-	-	TGCGCCAGCAGCCCCTCCCCTGGGACACCCAACACTGAAGCTTTCTTT	CASSPSPGTPNTEAFF
TRBV3-1/TRBV3-2	TRBJ1-4	-	-	TGTGCCAGCAGCCAAGAAGACAGAGCAACTAATGAAAAACTGTTTTTT	CASSQEDRATNEKLFF
TRBV3-1/TRBV3-2	TRBJ1-1	-	-	TGTGCCAGCAGCCAAGTTCCCTCCCCGAACACTGAAGCTTTCTTT	CASSQVPSPNTEAFF
TRBV18	TRBJ1-2	-	-	TGTGCCAGCTCAGGACAACTCTATGGCTACACCTTC	CASSGQLYGYTF
TRBV11-2	TRBJ1-1	-	-	TGTGCCAGCAGCACACCGGGACACAAGGGGAACACTGAAGCTTTCTTT	CASSTPGHKGNTEAFF
TRBV6-5	TRBJ2-7	-	-	TGTGCCAGCAGATACAATGGGGGGTACGAGCAGTACTTC	CASRYNGGYEQYF
TRBV29-1	TRBJ1-1	-	-	TGCAGCGTGTTCCGACACGCGAACACTGAAGCTTTCTTT	CSVFRHANTEAFF
TRBV2	TRBJ2-5	-	-	TGTGCCAGCAGTGAGTTCAAGACCCAGTACTTC	CASSEFKTQYF
TRBV4-1	TRBJ1-5	-	-	TGCGCCAGCAGCCAGGACTTAAGGCCCCAGCCCCAGCATTTT	CASSQDLRPQPQHF
TRBV5-1	TRBJ1-4	-	-	TGCGCCAGCAGCCGAGACCTGGCTGTAGGGGCGATTGAAAAACTGTTTTTT	CASSRDLAVGAIEKLFF
TRBV7-9	TRBJ2-3	-	-	TGTGCCAGCAGTAAACAAAGGGAGGATACGCAGTATTTT	CASSKQREDTQYF
TRBV6-2/TRBV6-3	TRBJ1-4	-	TRBD1	TGTGCCAGCAGTTACGGGACAGGCCCGAATGAAAAACTGTTTTTT	CASSYGTGPNEKLFF
TRBV2	TRBJ2-5	-	TRBD2	TGTGCCAGCAGTGGTCTAGCGGGGGGGCTAGAGACCCAGTACTTC	CASSGLAGGLETQYF
TRBV6-5	TRBJ2-3	-	-	TGTGCCAGCAGTTATAGAATCGGGACAGATACGCAGTATTTT	CASSYRIGTDTQYF
TRBV2	TRBJ1-5	-	-	TGTGCCAGCAGCCGTGAACAGGGCTACAATCAGCCCCAGCATTTT	CASSREQGYNQPQHF
TRBV28	TRBJ2-7	-	-	TGTGCCAGCAGCTCCCCAACTAGCTCCTACGAGCAGTACTTC	CASSSPTSSYEQYF
TRBV5-4	TRBJ2-2	-	-	TGTGCCAGCAGCCCGGATCGGGGGTTCAACACCGGGGAGCTGTTTTTT	CASSPDRGFNTGELFF
TRBV11-2	TRBJ2-5	-	-	TGTGCCAGCAGCCTAAAAGAGACCCAGTACTTC	CASSLKETQYF
TRBV5-6	TRBJ2-7	-	-	TGTGCCAGCAGCTTAGGGGACAACGAGCAGTACTTC	CASSLGDNEQYF
TRBV6-2/TRBV6-3	TRBJ2-7	-	-	TGTGCCAGCAGTTACTCGAGAAGTTCCTCCTACGAGCAGTACTTC	CASSYSRSSSYEQYF
TRBV5-4	TRBJ2-7	-	TRBD1	TGTGCCAGCAGCTTGCCGGGACAGCTTCCCTCCTACGAGCAGTACTTC	CASSLPGQLPSYEQYF
TRBV5-7	TRBJ2-6	-	-	TGTGCCAGCAGCTTAATTTATATTTCGGGGATCTCTGGGGCCAACGTCCTGACTTTC	CASSLIYISGISGANVLTF
TRBV4-1	TRBJ1-5	few	-	TGCGCCAGCAGCCAAGATTGGAGGGGTACTCAGCCCCAGCATTTT	CASSQDWRGTQPQHF